The 15 T cell receptor beta chains listed next were all sequenced from one sample in a study of blood T cell repertoires in COVID-19. Sequencing used immunoSEQ multiplex PCR; TCRdb keeps in-frame clones, though not all of them. The table has 200,000 to 250,000 clones, around four fifths seen once. Sample: peripheral blood. These receptors were collected from a woman aged 70 to 79 with active or convalescent COVID-19.

V is TRBV5-1 and J is TRBJ2-7, with D hard to call. Per germline, CDR1 SGHRS and CDR2 YFSETQ. V was cut by 0 bases and J by 3 bases, with 10 bases left in between. The CDR3 runs 14 residues. The CDR3 loop reads CASSLDYQIYEQYF. The CDR3 DNA reads TGCGCCAGCAGCTTGGACTACCAAATCTACGAGCAGTACTTC.

The V gene is TRBV28, the J gene TRBJ2-3; D remains ambiguous. The germline V gene encodes CDR1 MDHEN and CDR2 SYDVKM. CDR3 length: 13 residues. V lost 8 bases, J lost 0 bases, and 9 bases lay in between. For the CDR3, the DNA is TGTGCCAGCTTTCAGTCGAGCACAGATACGCAGTATTTT. Translated, it gives CASFQSSTDTQYF.

The chain carries TRBV6-6 and TRBJ1-5; the match to TRBD1 covers 7 bases. Germline CDR1 reads MNHNY; CDR2 reads SVGAGI (reference sequence). V dropped 8 bases and J dropped 2; count of bases not matched to a gene: 6. CDR3 length: 14 residues. The DNA for the CDR3 is TGTGCCAGCTCAAGACAGGGCGGCAATCAGCCCCAGCATTTT. Protein: CASSRQGGNQPQHF.

V and J are TRBV19 and TRBJ2-1; TRBD2 might be the D (6 bases). In germline, CDR1 is LNHDA, CDR2 SQIVND (reference sequence). V lost 4 bases, J lost 9 bases, and 13 bases lay in between. The CDR3 contains 13 residues. This CDR3 reads CASSTRLGTEQFF. DNA of the CDR3: TGTGCCAGTAGTACCCGACTAGGGACTGAGCAGTTCTTC.

V and J are TRBV5-1 and TRBJ1-1; D is unclear. Per germline, CDR1 SGHRS and CDR2 YFSETQ. The CDR3 spans 13 residues. V shed 2 bases and J shed 2 bases, with 7 bases lying between them. CDR3 in DNA: TGCGCCAGCAGCTTAAACTCCAACACTGAAGCTTTCTTT. Translating gives CASSLNSNTEAFF.

The chain employs TRBV19 and TRBJ1-5; D possibly corresponds to TRBD1 (6 bases). The V end was cut by 7 bases, the J end by 5 bases, with 15 bases between. The CDR3 consists of 14 residues. Germline CDR1 LNHDA, CDR2 SQIVND (reference sequence). CDR3 loop: CASTPPGVDQPQHF. The CDR3 DNA is TGTGCCAGTACCCCCCCAGGGGTAGATCAGCCCCAGCATTTT.

This clone has just a few counts. This sequence joins TRBV7-9 and TRBJ2-5; D is undetermined. The germline V gene encodes CDR1 SEHNR and CDR2 FQNEAQ (reference sequence). CDR3 length: 13 residues. The V end was cut by 2 bases, the J end by 2 bases, with 6 bases between. This CDR3 reads CASSLHRQETQYF. As DNA, the CDR3 is TGTGCCAGCAGCTTACACAGACAAGAGACCCAGTACTTC.

CDR3 residues: CASSRQDPQETQYF. The CDR3 DNA sequence: TGTGCCAGCAGCCGACAGGATCCGCAAGAGACCCAGTACTTC. The chain has TRBV6-2 or TRBV6-3 and TRBJ2-5; possible D gene TRBD1, 6 bases. This CDR3 has 14 residues. V lost 6 bases and J 2 bases, leaving 13 bases between the germline ends. Germline-derived CDR1 and CDR2 are MNHEY and SVGEGT.

The chain employs TRBV19 and TRBJ1-6, with a weak D call TRBD1 (5 bases). The ends were cut back, 3 bases at V and 10 bases at J, with 13 bases in the middle. This CDR3 has 14 residues. Per germline, CDR1 LNHDA and CDR2 SQIVND (reference sequence). This CDR3 is CASSIPRVGSPLHF. As DNA, the CDR3 is TGTGCCAGTAGTATCCCCAGGGTAGGATCACCCCTCCACTTT.

This clone has only a few counts. The chain carries TRBV2 and TRBJ1-1; possible D gene TRBD1, 6 bases. The CDR3 has 13 amino acids. The V end was cut by 6 bases, the J end by 0 bases, with 8 bases between. Germline-derived CDR1 and CDR2 are SNHLY and FYNNEI. The CDR3 loop reads CASRQGLNTEAFF. CDR3 coding DNA: TGTGCCAGCAGACAGGGATTGAACACTGAAGCTTTCTTT.

The chain is built from TRBV7-8 and TRBJ1-2; weak D call: TRBD1 (5 bases). V lost 1 base and J 2 bases, leaving 11 bases between the germline ends. This CDR3 region has 15 residues. Germline CDR1 reads SGHVS; CDR2 reads FQNEAQ. The CDR3 is CASSLGPDTNYGYTF. DNA for the CDR3: TGTGCCAGCAGCTTAGGTCCGGACACCAACTATGGCTACACCTTC.

The J gene is TRBJ1-4, the V gene TRBV5-4, with 7 bases that match TRBD1. V shed 4 bases and J 6 bases; nucleotides not matched to a gene: 9. This CDR3 region has 15 residues. The germline V gene encodes CDR1 SGHNT and CDR2 YYREEE (reference sequence). CDR3 sequence (DNA): TGTGCCAGCAGCCGATCAGGGGGTAAGGATGAAAAACTGTTTTTT. It specifies CASSRSGGKDEKLFF.

The CDR3 loop reads CASKGQGSYEQYF. In DNA, the CDR3 is TGTGCCAGCAAGGGACAGGGTTCCTACGAGCAGTACTTC. V is TRBV25-1 and J is TRBJ2-7, with 9 bases matching TRBD1. The germline CDR1 and CDR2 sequences are MGHDK and SYGVNS. The CDR3 runs to 13 residues. J was trimmed by 1 base and V by 7 bases; bases with no gene match: 2.

J is TRBJ2-7 and V is TRBV6-6, with TRBD2 identical over 8 bases. V shed 5 bases and J 2 bases; nucleotides not matched to a gene: 5. Germline CDR1 and CDR2: MNHNY and SVGAGI (reference sequence). This CDR3 contains 14 residues. In DNA, the CDR3 is TGTGCCAGCAGTCGGCCGGGACTAGCCTACGAGCAGTACTTC. Protein product: CASSRPGLAYEQYF.

The chain couples TRBV7-9 to TRBJ2-5; 9 positions agree with TRBD1. CDR1 is SEHNR and CDR2 is FQNEAQ in the germline V gene (reference sequence). This CDR3 region has 14 residues. J lost 3 bases, V lost 8 bases, and 7 bases had no gene match. DNA of the CDR3: TGTGCCAGCGGTGGACAGGGGAGGAAAGAGACCCAGTACTTC. Its translation: CASGGQGRKETQYF.